Listed below are T cell receptor beta chains from one sample, sequenced in a study of technical replicates of blood from a few donors. Clones were sequenced by immunoSEQ multiplex PCR, and TCRdb holds only the in-frame ones, with some missing. The top ten hold 8% to 13% of the sample, which has about 15,000 clones, 86% seen once. The sequenced material came from PBMCs. The source of these receptors is a human donor in good health. Both conserved end residues are part of each CDR3. The D gene is left open where the match is weak. Part of the rows lack a size; the others show once, few, many or a class for expanded clones.

v_gene	j_gene	d_gene	abundance	CDR3nt	CDR3aa
TRBV7-9	TRBJ1-3	NA	NA	TGTGCCAGCAGCTTAGGGCTAGACAGCCGCTCTGGAAACACCATATATTTT	CASSLGLDSRSGNTIYF
TRBV7-2	TRBJ1-5	NA	NA	TGTGCCAGCAGCCCTCAAGGACAACTTAGCAATCAGCCCCAGCATTTT	CASSPQGQLSNQPQHF
TRBV27	TRBJ2-5	NA	NA	TGTGCCAGCAGCCCGACAAGCTTTTTCGAGACCCAGTACTTC	CASSPTSFFETQYF
TRBV7-2	TRBJ2-1	TRBD2	NA	TGTGCCAGCAGCTTCGGCGGGGGATTCTACAATGAGCAGTTCTTC	CASSFGGGFYNEQFF
TRBV10-2	TRBJ2-7	NA	NA	TGCGCCAGCAGTGAGTGGGGAGACTCTTCTGACGAGCAGTACTTC	CASSEWGDSSDEQYF
TRBV6-5	TRBJ2-7	NA	NA	TGTGCCAGCAGTCCCACAGAGGGCTACCACGAGCAGTACTTC	CASSPTEGYHEQYF
TRBV13	TRBJ2-6	NA	NA	TGTGCCAGCAGCTCCGGGTCTGGGGCCAACGTCCTGACTTTC	CASSSGSGANVLTF
TRBV4-2	TRBJ2-4	TRBD1	NA	TGTGCCAGCAGCCAACCCCGACAGGGGGCGAACATTCAGTACTTC	CASSQPRQGANIQYF
TRBV19	TRBJ1-5	NA	NA	TGTGCCAGTAGTATCCGGGCCACAGGGAATTATCAGCCCCAGCATTTT	CASSIRATGNYQPQHF
TRBV6-5	TRBJ1-2	TRBD1	NA	TGTGCCAGCAGTTACTCGACGGGGGGACAGGGGTATGGCTACACCTTC	CASSYSTGGQGYGYTF
TRBV27	TRBJ1-1	NA	NA	TGTGCCAGCAGTATGCCGGGGGGGGTGAACACTGAAGCTTTCTTT	CASSMPGGVNTEAFF
TRBV5-1	TRBJ1-5	TRBD1	NA	TGCGCCAGCAGCCAACAGGGGGATGGCAATCAGCCCCAGCATTTT	CASSQQGDGNQPQHF
TRBV30	TRBJ1-1	TRBD1	few	TGTGCCTGGACCGCCGGGACAGGGGGATTCACTGAAGCTTTCTTT	CAWTAGTGGFTEAFF
TRBV7-9	TRBJ1-4	TRBD1	NA	TGTGCCAGCAGCTACGACCGGGACAGGGGGCTGGTTAATGAAAAACTGTTTTTT	CASSYDRDRGLVNEKLFF
TRBV5-4	TRBJ2-7	TRBD2	NA	TGTGCCAGCAGCACCCCCGGGACTAGCGGGAAGAATGCCTACGAGCAGTACTTC	CASSTPGTSGKNAYEQYF
TRBV5-1	TRBJ2-1	TRBD1	NA	TGCGCCAGCAGCTTCGGGACAGGTAACAATGAGCAGTTCTTC	CASSFGTGNNEQFF
TRBV11-2	TRBJ2-6	TRBD1	NA	TGTGCCAGCAGGGGGACAGGGGCAAACTCTGGGGCCAACGTCCTGACTTTC	CASRGTGANSGANVLTF
TRBV7-9	TRBJ2-6	TRBD1	once	TGTGCCAGCAGCCTTGACAGGGCTGGGGCCAACGTCCTGACTTTC	CASSLDRAGANVLTF
TRBV9	TRBJ2-1	TRBD2	NA	TGTGCCAGCAACACCGGGACTAGTAACTACAATGAGCAGTTCTTC	CASNTGTSNYNEQFF
TRBV19	TRBJ2-7	TRBD1	NA	TGTGCCAGTAGTAAATCCTACAGGGGGGCGTTGAACGAGCAGTACTTC	CASSKSYRGALNEQYF
TRBV10-3	TRBJ1-5	TRBD1	NA	TGTGCCATCAGGGACAGGGGGCAGGGGCCCCAGCATTTT	CAIRDRGQGPQHF
TRBV28	TRBJ2-3	NA	NA	TGTGCCAGCCTTTCCCCGGGGAGGGGGGGAGGCACAGATACGCAGTATTTT	CASLSPGRGGGTDTQYF
TRBV30	TRBJ2-5	NA	NA	TGTGCCTGGAGGATCCAAGCCCAAGAGACCCAGTACTTC	CAWRIQAQETQYF
TRBV28	TRBJ1-5	NA	NA	TGTGCCAGCAATATCCCTATGGTGGCATCGGGGCCCCAGCATTTT	CASNIPMVASGPQHF
TRBV9	TRBJ2-5	NA	NA	TGTGCCAGCAGCGCTTACATCAGGGGTTTGGGACAAGAGACCCAGTACTTC	CASSAYIRGLGQETQYF
TRBV29-1	TRBJ2-5	TRBD1	once	TGCAGCGCGGGACAGGGGGAAGAGACCCAGTACTTC	CSAGQGEETQYF
TRBV9	TRBJ1-4	TRBD1	once	TGTGCCAGCAGCTTTTGGACAGGGGAGAAGGAAAAACTGTTTTTT	CASSFWTGEKEKLFF
TRBV14	TRBJ2-4	TRBD2	NA	TGTGCCAGCAGCCAAGATCTAGCGGGAAACATTCAGTACTTC	CASSQDLAGNIQYF